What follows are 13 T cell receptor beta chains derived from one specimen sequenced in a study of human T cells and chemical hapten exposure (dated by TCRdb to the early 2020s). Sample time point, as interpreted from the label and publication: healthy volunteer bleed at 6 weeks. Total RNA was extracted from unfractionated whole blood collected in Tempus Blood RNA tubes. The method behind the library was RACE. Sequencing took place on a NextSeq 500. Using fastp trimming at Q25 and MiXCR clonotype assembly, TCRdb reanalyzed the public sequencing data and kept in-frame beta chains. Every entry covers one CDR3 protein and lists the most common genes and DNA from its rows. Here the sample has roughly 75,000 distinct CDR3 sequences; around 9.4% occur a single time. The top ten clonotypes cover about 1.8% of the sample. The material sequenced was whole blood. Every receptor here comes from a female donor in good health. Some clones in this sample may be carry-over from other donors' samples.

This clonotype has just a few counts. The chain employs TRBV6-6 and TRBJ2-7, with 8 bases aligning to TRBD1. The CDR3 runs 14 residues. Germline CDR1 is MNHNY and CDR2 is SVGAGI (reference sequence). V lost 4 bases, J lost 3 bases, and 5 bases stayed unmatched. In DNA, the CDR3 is TGTGCCAGCAGTTTAGACAGGGGTGACTACGAGCAGTACTTC. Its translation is CASSLDRGDYEQYF.

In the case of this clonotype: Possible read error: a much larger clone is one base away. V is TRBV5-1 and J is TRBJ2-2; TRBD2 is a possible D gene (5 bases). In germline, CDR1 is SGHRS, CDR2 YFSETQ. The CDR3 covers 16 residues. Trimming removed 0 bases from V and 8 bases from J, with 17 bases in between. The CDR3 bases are TGCGCCAGCAGCTTGGTTGGAGGTCGAGGTCCGGGGGAGCTGTTTTTT. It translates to CASSLVGGRGPGELFF. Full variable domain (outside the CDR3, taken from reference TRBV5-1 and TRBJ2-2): KAGVTQTPRYLIKTRGQQVTLSCSPISGHRSVSWYQQTPGQGLQFLFEYFSETQRNKGNFPGRFSGRQFSNSRSEMNVSTLELGDSALYLCASSLVGGRGPGELFFGEGSRLTVL.

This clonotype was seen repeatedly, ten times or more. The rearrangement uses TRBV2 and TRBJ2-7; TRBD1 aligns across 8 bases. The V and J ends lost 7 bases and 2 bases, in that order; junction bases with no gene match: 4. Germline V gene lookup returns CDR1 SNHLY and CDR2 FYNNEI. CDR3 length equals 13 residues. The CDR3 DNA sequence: TGTGCCAGCAATCAGGGGGCAGCCTACGAGCAGTACTTC. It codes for CASNQGAAYEQYF.

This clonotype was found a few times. CDR3 nucleotide sequence: TGCGCCAGCAGCTTGGACGGACAGGGACTTACTGAAGCTTTCTTT. Translation: CASSLDGQGLTEAFF. This chain connects TRBV5-1 to TRBJ1-1; 8 positions agree with TRBD1. V lost 0 bases, J lost 5 bases, and 6 bases stayed unmatched. Germline lookup yields CDR1 SGHRS and CDR2 YFSETQ. The CDR3 spans 15 residues.

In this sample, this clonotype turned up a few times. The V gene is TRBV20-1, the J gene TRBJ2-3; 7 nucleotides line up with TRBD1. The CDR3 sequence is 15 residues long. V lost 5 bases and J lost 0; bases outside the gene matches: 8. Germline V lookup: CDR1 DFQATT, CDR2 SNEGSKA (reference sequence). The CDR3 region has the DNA TGCAGTGCTTCCGGGACAGACTATAGCACAGATACGCAGTATTTT. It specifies CSASGTDYSTDTQYF.

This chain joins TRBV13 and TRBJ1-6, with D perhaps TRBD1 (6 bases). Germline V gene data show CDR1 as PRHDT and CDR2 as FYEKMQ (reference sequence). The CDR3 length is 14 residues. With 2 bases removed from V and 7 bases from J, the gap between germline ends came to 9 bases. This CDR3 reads CASSLIRGNSPLHF. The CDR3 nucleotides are TGTGCCAGCAGCTTAATCAGGGGCAATTCACCCCTCCACTTT.

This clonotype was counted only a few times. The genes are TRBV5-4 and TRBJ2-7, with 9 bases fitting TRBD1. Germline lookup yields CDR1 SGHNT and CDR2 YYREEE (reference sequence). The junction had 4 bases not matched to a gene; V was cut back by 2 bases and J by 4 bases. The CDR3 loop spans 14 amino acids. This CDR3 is CASSLGTGRYEQYF. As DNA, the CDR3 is TGTGCCAGCAGCTTAGGGACAGGGCGGTACGAGCAGTACTTC.

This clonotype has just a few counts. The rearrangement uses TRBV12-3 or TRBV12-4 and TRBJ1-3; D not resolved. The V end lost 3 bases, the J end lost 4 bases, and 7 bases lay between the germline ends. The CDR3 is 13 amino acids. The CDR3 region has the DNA TGTGCCAGCAGTTTCGCTGAAGGAAACACCATATATTTT. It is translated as CASSFAEGNTIYF.

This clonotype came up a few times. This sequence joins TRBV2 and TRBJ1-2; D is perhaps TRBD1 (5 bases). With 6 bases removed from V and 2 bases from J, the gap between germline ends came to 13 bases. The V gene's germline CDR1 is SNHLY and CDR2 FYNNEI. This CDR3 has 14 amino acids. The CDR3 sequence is CASSPSEGNYGYTF. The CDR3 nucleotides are TGTGCCAGCAGCCCATCGGAGGGGAACTATGGCTACACCTTC.

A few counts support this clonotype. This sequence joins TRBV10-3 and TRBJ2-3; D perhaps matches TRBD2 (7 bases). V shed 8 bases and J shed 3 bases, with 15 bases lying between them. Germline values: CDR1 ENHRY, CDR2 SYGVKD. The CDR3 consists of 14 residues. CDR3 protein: CAIGGGAGTDTQYF. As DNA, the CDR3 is TGTGCCATCGGAGGGGGGGCTGGAACAGATACGCAGTATTTT.

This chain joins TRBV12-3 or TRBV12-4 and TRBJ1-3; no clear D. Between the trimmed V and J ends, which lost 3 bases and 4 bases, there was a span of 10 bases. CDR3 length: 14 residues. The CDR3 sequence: CASSFSLPGNTIYF. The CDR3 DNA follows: TGTGCCAGCAGTTTTTCACTGCCGGGAAACACCATATATTTT.

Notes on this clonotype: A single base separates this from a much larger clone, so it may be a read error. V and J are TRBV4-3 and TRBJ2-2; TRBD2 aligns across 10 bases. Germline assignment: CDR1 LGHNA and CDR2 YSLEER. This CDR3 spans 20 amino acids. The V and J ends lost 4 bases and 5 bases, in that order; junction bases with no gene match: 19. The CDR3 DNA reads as TGCGCCAGCAGCCCAGAGGCCCAGCGGGGGGGATCTTCGGGGACCGGGGAGCTGTTTTTT. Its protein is CASSPEAQRGGSSGTGELFF.

CDR3 DNA: TGCGCCAGCAGCCAAGATTACACTAGCACCTCCTACAATGAGCAGTTCTTC. Residues: CASSQDYTSTSYNEQFF. This sequence joins TRBV4-1 and TRBJ2-1; maybe TRBD2 (6 bases). The CDR3 runs 17 residues. In germline, CDR1 is MGHRA, CDR2 YSYEKL. Trimming took 0 bases from V and 0 from J, leaving 12 bases between them.